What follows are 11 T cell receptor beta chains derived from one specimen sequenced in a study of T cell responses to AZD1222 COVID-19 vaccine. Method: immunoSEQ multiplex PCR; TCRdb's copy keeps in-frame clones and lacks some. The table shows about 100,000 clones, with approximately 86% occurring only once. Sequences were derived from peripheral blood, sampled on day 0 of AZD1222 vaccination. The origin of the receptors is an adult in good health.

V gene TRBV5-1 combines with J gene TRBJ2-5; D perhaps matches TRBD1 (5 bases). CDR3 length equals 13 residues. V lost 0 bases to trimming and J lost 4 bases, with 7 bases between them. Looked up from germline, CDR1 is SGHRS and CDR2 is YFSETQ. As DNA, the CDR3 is TGCGCCAGCAGCTTGGACAGGCGAGAGACCCAGTACTTC. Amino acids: CASSLDRRETQYF.

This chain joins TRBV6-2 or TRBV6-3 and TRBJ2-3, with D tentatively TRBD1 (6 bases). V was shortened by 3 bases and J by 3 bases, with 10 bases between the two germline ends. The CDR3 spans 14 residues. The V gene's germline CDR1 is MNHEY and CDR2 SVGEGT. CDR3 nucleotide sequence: TGTGCCAGCAGTTATTTCAGGGGTACAGATACGCAGTATTTT. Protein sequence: CASSYFRGTDTQYF.

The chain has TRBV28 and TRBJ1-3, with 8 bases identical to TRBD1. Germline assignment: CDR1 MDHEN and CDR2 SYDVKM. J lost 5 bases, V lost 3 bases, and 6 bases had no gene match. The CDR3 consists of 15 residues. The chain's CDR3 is CASSFWDRPRNTIYF. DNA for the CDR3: TGTGCCAGCAGTTTTTGGGACAGGCCCCGAAACACCATATATTTT.

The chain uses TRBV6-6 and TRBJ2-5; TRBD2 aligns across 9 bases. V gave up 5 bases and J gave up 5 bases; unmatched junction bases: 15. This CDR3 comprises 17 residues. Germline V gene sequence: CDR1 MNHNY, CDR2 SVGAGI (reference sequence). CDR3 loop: CASSPGLAGVWDETQYF. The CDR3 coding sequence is TGTGCCAGCAGTCCCGGTTTAGCGGGGGTTTGGGACGAGACCCAGTACTTC.

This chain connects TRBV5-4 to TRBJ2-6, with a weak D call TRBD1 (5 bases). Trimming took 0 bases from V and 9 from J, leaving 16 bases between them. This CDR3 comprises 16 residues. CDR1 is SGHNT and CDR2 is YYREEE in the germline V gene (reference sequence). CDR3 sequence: CASSLVVDSLVNVLTF. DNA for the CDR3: TGTGCCAGCAGCTTGGTAGTCGACAGTCTGGTCAACGTCCTGACTTTC. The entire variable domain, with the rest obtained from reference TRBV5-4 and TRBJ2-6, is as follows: ETGVTQSPTHLIKTRGQQVTLRCSSQSGHNTVSWYQQALGQGPQFIFQYYREEENGRGNFPPRFSGLQFPNYSSELNVNALELDDSALYLCASSLVVDSLVNVLTFGAGSRLTVL.

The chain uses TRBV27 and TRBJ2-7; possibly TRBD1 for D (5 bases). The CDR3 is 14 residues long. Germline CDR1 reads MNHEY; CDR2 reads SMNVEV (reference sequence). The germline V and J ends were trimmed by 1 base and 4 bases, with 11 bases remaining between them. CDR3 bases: TGTGCCAGCAGTTTATTCGCAGGGAAGTACGAGCAGTACTTC. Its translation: CASSLFAGKYEQYF.

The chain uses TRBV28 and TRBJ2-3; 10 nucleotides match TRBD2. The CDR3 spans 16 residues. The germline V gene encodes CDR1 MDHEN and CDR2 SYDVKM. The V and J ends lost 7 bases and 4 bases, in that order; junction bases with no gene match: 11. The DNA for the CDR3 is TGTGCCAGCACCACTCCTAGCGGGAGCTTCCCAGATACGCAGTATTTT. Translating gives CASTTPSGSFPDTQYF.

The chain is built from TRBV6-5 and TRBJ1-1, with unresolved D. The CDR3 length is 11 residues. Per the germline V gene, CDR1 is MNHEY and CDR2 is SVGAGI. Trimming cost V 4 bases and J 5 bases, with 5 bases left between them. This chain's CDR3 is CASSWGTEAFF. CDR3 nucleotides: TGTGCCAGCAGTTGGGGAACTGAAGCTTTCTTT.

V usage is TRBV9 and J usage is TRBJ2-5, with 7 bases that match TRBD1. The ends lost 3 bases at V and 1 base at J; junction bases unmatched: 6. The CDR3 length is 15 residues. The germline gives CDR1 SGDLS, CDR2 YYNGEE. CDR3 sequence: CASSEPGGPQETQYF. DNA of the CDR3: TGTGCCAGCAGCGAGCCAGGGGGTCCCCAAGAGACCCAGTACTTC.

The CDR3 bases are TGCAGTGCTAGAGCTAACACTGAAGCTTTCTTT. This codes for CSARANTEAFF. The chain joins TRBV20-1 to TRBJ1-1; D remains unclear. Deletions cut 1 base from V and 2 bases from J, with 2 bases between. Germline V gives CDR1 DFQATT, CDR2 SNEGSKA (reference sequence). The CDR3 consists of 11 residues.

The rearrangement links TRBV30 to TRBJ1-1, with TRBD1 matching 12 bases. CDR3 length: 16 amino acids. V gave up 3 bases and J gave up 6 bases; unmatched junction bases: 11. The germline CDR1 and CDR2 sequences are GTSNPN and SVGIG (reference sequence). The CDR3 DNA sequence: TGTGCCTGGAGCCCCACCGGGACAGGGGGCTTCGCTGAAGCTTTCTTT. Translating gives CAWSPTGTGGFAEAFF.